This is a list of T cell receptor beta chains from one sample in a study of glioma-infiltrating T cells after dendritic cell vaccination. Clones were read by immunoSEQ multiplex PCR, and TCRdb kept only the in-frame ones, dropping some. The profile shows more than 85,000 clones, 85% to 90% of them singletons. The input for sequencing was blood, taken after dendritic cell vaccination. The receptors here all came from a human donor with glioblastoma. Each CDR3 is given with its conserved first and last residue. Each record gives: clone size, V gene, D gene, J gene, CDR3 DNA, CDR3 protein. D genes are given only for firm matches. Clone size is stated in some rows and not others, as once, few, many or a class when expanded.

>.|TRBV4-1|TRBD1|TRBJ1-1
TGCGCCAGCAGCCCAGACAGGGCGAACACTGAAGCTTTCTTT
CASSPDRANTEAFF
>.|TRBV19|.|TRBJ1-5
TGTGCCAGTAGTATCCCAGCAGGGGTTCGAGTGGGCAATCAGCCCCAGCATTTT
CASSIPAGVRVGNQPQHF
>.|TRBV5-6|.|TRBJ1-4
TGTGCCAGCAGCTTGATGCAGGCAGGGGCAACTAATGAAAAACTGTTTTTT
CASSLMQAGATNEKLFF
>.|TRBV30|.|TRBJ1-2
TGTGCCTGGAGTGTGGGACACAACTATGGCTACACCTTC
CAWSVGHNYGYTF
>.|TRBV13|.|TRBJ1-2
TGTGCCAGCAGCTCGTGGACAGAGGGCTACACCTTC
CASSSWTEGYTF
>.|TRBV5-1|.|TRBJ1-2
TGCGCCAGCAGCTTGGGGCAGGCTGACGGCTACACCTTC
CASSLGQADGYTF
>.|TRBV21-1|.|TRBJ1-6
TGTGCCAGCAGTTGGGACACCCCACCCCTCCACTTT
CASSWDTPPLHF
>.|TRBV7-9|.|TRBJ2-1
TGTGCCAGCAGCTTAGCGCTTTCGGGAGTCGGAATCTTC
CASSLALSGVGIF
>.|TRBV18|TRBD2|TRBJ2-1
TGTGCCAGCTCACCGGGACTAGCGGGACACAATGAGCAGTTCTTC
CASSPGLAGHNEQFF
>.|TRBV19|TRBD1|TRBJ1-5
TGTGCCAGTAGTAGGGGACAGAATCAGCCCCAGCATTTT
CASSRGQNQPQHF
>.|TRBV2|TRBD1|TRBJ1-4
TGTGCCAGCAGTCTACAGGGGGCGCGGGCTAATGAAAAACTGTTTTTT
CASSLQGARANEKLFF
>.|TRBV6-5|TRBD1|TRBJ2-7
TGTGCCAGCAGACCTACAGGGGGACGCTACGAGCAGTACTTC
CASRPTGGRYEQYF
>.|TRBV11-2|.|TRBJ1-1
TGTGCCAGCAGCTCCCTGGACAGAATGAACACTGAAGCTTTCTTT
CASSSLDRMNTEAFF
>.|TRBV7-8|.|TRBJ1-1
TGTGCCAGCAGCTTGTTTGTAAGGGGGGAAGCTTTCTTT
CASSLFVRGEAFF
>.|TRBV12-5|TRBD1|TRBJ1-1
TGTGCTAGTGGTTCGTCAGGGGGAACTGAAGCTTTCTTT
CASGSSGGTEAFF
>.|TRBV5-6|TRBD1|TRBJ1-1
TGTGCCAGCAGCTTGGCCCCGACAGGGAGTACTGAAGCTTTCTTT
CASSLAPTGSTEAFF
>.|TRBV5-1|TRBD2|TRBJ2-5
TGCGCCAGCAGCTGGAATCCGGGAGGGGGACAAGAGACCCAGTACTTC
CASSWNPGGGQETQYF
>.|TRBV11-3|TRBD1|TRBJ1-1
TGTGCCAGCAGCACAACAGGGGGCACTGAAGCTTTCTTT
CASSTTGGTEAFF
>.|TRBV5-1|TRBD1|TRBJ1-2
TGCGCCAGCAGCGCAAAGGACAGGGGGGACTATGGCTACACCTTC
CASSAKDRGDYGYTF
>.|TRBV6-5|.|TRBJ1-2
TGTGCCAGCTCGGGGACAACTGAGGGCTATGGCTACACCTTC
CASSGTTEGYGYTF
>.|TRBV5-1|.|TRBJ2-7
TGCGCCAGCACGGATCAGGATTCCTACGAGCAGTACTTC
CASTDQDSYEQYF
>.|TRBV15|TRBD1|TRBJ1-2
TGTGCCACCAGCAGAGGGACAGGGGGAGCGGATGGCTACACCTTC
CATSRGTGGADGYTF
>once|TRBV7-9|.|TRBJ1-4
TGTGCCAGCAGCCCGAACCTCTGGTGGGCATCAGGAGAAAAACTGTTTTTT
CASSPNLWWASGEKLFF
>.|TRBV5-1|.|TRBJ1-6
TGCGCCAGCAGCTTGGAGGAGAATTCACCCCTCCACTTT
CASSLEENSPLHF
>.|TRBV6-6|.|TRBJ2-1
TGTGCCAGCCGGGAACGGACGGAGTACAATGAGCAGTTCTTC
CASRERTEYNEQFF
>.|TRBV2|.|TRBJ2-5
TGTGCCAGCAGTCCCGTCTTGCGGGGACAAGAGACCCAGTACTTC
CASSPVLRGQETQYF
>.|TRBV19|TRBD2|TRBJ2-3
TGTGCCAGTAGTATAGGGGGACTAGCGGGGACAGATACGCAGTATTTT
CASSIGGLAGTDTQYF
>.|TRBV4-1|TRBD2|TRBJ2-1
TGCGCCAGCAGCCGAGATCATAGCGGGAGTGGAACTAATGAGCAGTTCTTC
CASSRDHSGSGTNEQFF
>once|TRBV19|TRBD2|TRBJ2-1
TGTGCCAGTAGTATAATCGGCGGGAGGCCTCACAATGAGCAGTTCTTC
CASSIIGGRPHNEQFF
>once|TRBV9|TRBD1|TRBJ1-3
TGTGCCAGCAGTACTACAGGGGGTGGAAACACCATATATTTT
CASSTTGGGNTIYF
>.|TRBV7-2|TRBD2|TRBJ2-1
TGTGCCAGCAGCTTAGCTCCCCCTAGCGGGAGTAGGGAGCAGTTCTTC
CASSLAPPSGSREQFF
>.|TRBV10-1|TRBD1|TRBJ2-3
TGCGCCAGCAGTGAGCGACAGGGGGGAGGCGCAGATACGCAGTATTTT
CASSERQGGGADTQYF
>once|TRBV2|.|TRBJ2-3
TGTGCCAGCAGGCCGCCCGACAGTAGCACAGATACGCAGTATTTT
CASRPPDSSTDTQYF
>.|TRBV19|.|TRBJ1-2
TGTGCCAGTAGAAAAACCGGGACTGCCTATGGCTACACCTTC
CASRKTGTAYGYTF
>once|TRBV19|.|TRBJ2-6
TGTGCCAGTAGTACTACAGGGAAAGGGGCCAACGTCCTGACTTTC
CASSTTGKGANVLTF
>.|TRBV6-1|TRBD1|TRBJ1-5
TGTGCCAGCAGTGAATCCGACCGGGACAGGGGGTTTCATAGCAATCAGCCCCAGCATTTT
CASSESDRDRGFHSNQPQHF
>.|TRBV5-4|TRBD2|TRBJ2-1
TGTGCCAGCAGCTCGGGACTAGCGGGGGGGCTGTACAATGAGCAGTTCTTC
CASSSGLAGGLYNEQFF
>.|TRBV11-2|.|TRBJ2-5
TGTGCCAGCAGCTTAGTTGGGTCGTGGGAGAGTGAGACCCAGTACTTC
CASSLVGSWESETQYF
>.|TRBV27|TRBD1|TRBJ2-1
TGTGCCAGCAGTCCCCGGGGCGAGAAGGGGGCTGAGCAGTTCTTC
CASSPRGEKGAEQFF
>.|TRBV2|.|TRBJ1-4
TGTGCCAGCAGTGGGAGTGGGGACAACCTCACCGGAAAACTGTTTTTT
CASSGSGDNLTGKLFF